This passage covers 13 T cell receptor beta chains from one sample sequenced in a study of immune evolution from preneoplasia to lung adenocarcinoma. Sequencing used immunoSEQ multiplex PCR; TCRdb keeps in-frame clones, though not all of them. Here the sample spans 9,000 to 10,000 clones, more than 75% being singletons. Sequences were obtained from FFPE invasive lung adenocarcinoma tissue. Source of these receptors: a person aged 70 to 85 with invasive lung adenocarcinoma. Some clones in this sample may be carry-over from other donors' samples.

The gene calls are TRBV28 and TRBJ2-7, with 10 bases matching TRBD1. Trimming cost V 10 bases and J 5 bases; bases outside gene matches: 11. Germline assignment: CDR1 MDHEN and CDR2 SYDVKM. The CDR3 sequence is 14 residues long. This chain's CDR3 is CATTGRDRGHEQYF. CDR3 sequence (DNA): TGTGCCACCACCGGGAGGGACAGGGGTCACGAGCAGTACTTC.

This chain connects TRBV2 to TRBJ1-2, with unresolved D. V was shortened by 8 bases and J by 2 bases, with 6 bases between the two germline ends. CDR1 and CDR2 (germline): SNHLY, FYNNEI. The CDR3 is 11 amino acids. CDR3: CASETNYGYTF. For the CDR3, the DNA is TGTGCCAGCGAGACCAACTATGGCTACACCTTC.

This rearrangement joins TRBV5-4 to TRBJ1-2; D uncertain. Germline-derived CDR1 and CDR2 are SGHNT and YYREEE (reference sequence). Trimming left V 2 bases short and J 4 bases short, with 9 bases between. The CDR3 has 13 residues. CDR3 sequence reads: CASSFDGPYGYTF. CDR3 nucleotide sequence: TGTGCCAGCAGCTTTGACGGACCCTATGGCTACACCTTC.

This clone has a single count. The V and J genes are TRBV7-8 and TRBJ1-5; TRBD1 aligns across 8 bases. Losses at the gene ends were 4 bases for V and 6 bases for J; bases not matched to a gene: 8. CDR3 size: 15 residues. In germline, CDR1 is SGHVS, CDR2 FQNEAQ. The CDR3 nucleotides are TGTGCCAGCAGCTCTCGACAGGGGCGGATTCAGCCCCAGCATTTT. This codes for CASSSRQGRIQPQHF.

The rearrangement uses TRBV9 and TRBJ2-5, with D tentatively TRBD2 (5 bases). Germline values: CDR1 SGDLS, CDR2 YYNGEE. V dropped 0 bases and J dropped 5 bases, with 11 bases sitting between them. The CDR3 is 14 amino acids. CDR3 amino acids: CASSVGTLGETQYF. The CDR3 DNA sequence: TGTGCCAGCAGCGTAGGGACTTTAGGGGAGACCCAGTACTTC. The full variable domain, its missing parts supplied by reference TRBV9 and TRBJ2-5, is DSGVTQTPKHLITATGQRVTLRCSPRSGDLSVYWYQQSLDQGLQFLIQYYNGEERAKGNILERFSAQQFPDLHSELNLSSLELGDSALYFCASSVGTLGETQYFGPGTRLLVL.

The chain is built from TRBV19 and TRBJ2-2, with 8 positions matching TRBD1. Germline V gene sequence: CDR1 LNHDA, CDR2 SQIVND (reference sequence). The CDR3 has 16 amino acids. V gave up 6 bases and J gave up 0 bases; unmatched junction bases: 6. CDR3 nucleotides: TGTGCCAGTAGCAATAACAGGGGGACGAACACCGGGGAGCTGTTTTTT. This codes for CASSNNRGTNTGELFF.

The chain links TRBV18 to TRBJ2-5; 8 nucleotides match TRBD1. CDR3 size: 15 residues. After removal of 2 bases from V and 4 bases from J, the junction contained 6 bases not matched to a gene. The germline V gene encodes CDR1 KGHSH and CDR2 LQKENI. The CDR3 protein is CASSPDGQGGETQYF. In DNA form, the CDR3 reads TGTGCCAGCTCACCAGACGGACAGGGTGGAGAGACCCAGTACTTC.

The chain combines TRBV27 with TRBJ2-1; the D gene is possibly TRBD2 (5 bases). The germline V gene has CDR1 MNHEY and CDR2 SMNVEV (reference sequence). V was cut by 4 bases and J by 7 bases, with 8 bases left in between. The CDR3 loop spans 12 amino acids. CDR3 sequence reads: CASSSRRNEQFF. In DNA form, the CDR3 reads TGTGCCAGCAGTTCCAGGAGGAATGAGCAGTTCTTC.

The CDR3 DNA reads TGTGCCAGCAGTTTCTTCGCCGGGGCCACCTACGAGCAGTACTTC. Protein: CASSFFAGATYEQYF. V gene TRBV27 combines with J gene TRBJ2-7; D may be TRBD1 or TRBD2 (5 bases each). The CDR3 is made up of 15 amino acids. The V gene's germline CDR1 is MNHEY and CDR2 SMNVEV (reference sequence). With 3 bases removed from V and 2 bases from J, the gap between germline ends came to 14 bases.

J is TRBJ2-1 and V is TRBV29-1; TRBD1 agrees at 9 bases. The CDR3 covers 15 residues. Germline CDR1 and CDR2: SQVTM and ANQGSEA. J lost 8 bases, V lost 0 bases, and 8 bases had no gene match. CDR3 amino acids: CSVEEGGDRVYEQFF. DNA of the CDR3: TGCAGCGTTGAAGAAGGGGGGGACAGGGTTTATGAGCAGTTCTTC.

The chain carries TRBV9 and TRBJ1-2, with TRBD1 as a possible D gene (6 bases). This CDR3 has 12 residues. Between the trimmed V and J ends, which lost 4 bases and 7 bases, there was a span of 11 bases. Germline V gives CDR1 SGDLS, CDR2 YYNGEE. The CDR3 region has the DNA TGTGCCAGCAGCCTTACAGGGACTGGCTACACCTTC. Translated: CASSLTGTGYTF.

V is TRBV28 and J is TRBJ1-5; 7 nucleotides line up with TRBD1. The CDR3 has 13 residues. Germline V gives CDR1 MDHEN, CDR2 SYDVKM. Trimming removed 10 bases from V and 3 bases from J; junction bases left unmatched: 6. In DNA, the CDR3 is TGTGCCACCAGGGGGGGGGTCAATCAGCCCCAGCATTTT. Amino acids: CATRGGVNQPQHF.

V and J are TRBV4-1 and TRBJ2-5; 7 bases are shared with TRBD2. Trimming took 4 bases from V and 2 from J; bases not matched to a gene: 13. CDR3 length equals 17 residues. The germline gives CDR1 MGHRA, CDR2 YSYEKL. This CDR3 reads CASSPRLALGLQETQYF. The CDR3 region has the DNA TGCGCCAGCAGCCCAAGACTAGCCCTCGGTTTGCAAGAGACCCAGTACTTC.